This T cell receptor (beta chain) emerged from a study of blood T cell repertoires in COVID-19 (dated by TCRdb to the early 2020s). About the full investigation: Collaborator samples came from the United States, Italy and Spain and covered acute and convalescent phases of COVID-19. Nearly every sample came with metadata listing a de-identified subject ID, COVID-19 status, age in years and sex. Where HLA class I and class II types were available, the types were taken from metadata supplied by the sample provider, not from assay-based typing. The repertoires were released in a freely available public database meant as a resource for research on the immune response to SARS-CoV-2. The samples were drawn from the first 160 participants of the ongoing ImmuneRACE study and from about 1,200 subjects provided by 6 global collaborators. Subjects who had been exposed to COVID-19, were actively infected with it, or had recovered from it provided the deeply sampled blood TCRbeta repertoires that made up the dataset. The prospective study material was composed of cDNA or gDNA derived from T cells, B-cell-depleted T cells, or PBMCs.

Remarks on this clone: Its binding antigen is unknown. One base away there is no much larger clone; base qualities are not given.

Whole blood was collected in K2EDTA tubes by collaborating institutions according to the institutions' own protocols. For TCRbeta analysis, collaborator samples were shipped as frozen whole blood, as isolated PBMCs, or as DNA extracted from either sample type. The immunoSEQ Assay, a bias-controlled multiplex PCR, was used to amplify TCRbeta CDR3 regions from genomic DNA. The study's processing was this. The number of nucleated cells in each sample was estimated from the amplification of reference gene primers within the assay. To quantify the absolute abundance of each unique TCRbeta CDR3 rearrangement, sequence reads were collapsed and filtered. For each sample, productive Simpson clonality was calculated as the square root of Simpson's diversity index over productive rearrangements. TCRdb took this table from immuneACCESS and kept in-frame rearrangements with V and J called. Such tables lack part of the clones; where checked against another copy, unresolved V genes explain under half of the gap, and the rest is unexplained. V, J and clone size derive from that table, while D and trimming were established from the DNA sequence. For this sample there are about 190,000 clones; about 83% appear just once. Approximately 5.1% of the sample rests with the top ten.

For CDR1 and CDR2, the germline V gene (reference sequence) lists SEHNR and FQNEAQ. V ends up 4 bases short and J 4 bases short, with an unmatched junction base count of 11. Its CDR3 holds 16 amino acids, cysteine through phenylalanine. The sequence is cut down to CDR3 DNA, 48 bases in frame from base 1. What the work shows at the level of the full study, not this receptor alone: How much clinical and demographic metadata was included differed by source and by participant, and the metadata was provided uncurated.

This chain is built from TRBV7-9 and TRBJ2-5, and 8 junction bases match TRBD2. The sequence came from a woman between 70 and 85 years old with active or convalescent COVID-19. The sample was peripheral blood. The CDR3 corresponds to CASSSPGGGHRETQYF. The bases read TGTGCCAGCAGCTCCCCGGGCGGGGGGCACCGAGAGACCCAGTACTTC.